The 17 T cell receptor beta chains given below trace back to one sample, sequenced in a study of T cell repertoires in cytomegalovirus infection (dated by TCRdb to the late 2010s). The reads were generated on an Illumina HiSeq 1500. Starting from the raw public reads, TCRdb applied fastp trimming at Q25, assembled clones with MiXCR and retained in-frame beta chains. Rows with a matching CDR3 protein are joined into one entry that keeps the most common DNA and genes. For this sample the table gives about 700,000 distinct CDR3 sequences, of which around 32% were detected only once. 15% to 20% of the sample goes to the ten largest clones. Their target antigens are unknown. The treatment or condition label for this specimen denotes: in vitro stimulation with specific CMV peptide epitopes to enrich CMV-specific T cells. The input for sequencing was cultured PBMCs, taken from culture after CMV antigen stimulation. Receptors were obtained from a human donor in good health (CMV status not recorded). Some clones in this sample may be carry-over from other donors' samples.

At least ten counts were recorded for this clonotype. The chain has TRBV7-2 and TRBJ2-3; 8 positions agree with TRBD1. Germline V gene data show CDR1 as SGHTA and CDR2 as FQGNSA. Trimming at V came to 10 bases and at J to 5 bases, leaving 14 bases not matched to a gene. The CDR3 spans 15 residues. CDR3 in amino acids: CATDPGQGAGDTQYF. The CDR3 DNA sequence: TGTGCCACCGACCCGGGGCAGGGGGCGGGAGATACGCAGTATTTT.

This clonotype has only a few counts. The chain combines TRBV5-5 with TRBJ1-1; the D is unclear. The CDR3 extends over 17 amino acids. The germline gives CDR1 SGHKS, CDR2 YYEKEE (reference sequence). V lost 6 bases to trimming and J lost 0 bases, with 21 bases between them. The CDR3 sequence: CASTQIEGGFMNTEAFF. In DNA, the CDR3 is TGTGCCAGCACCCAGATAGAGGGAGGTTTCATGAACACTGAAGCTTTCTTT.

The V gene is TRBV20-1, the J gene TRBJ2-1, with TRBD2 as a possible D gene (7 bases). The germline V gene has CDR1 DFQATT and CDR2 SNEGSKA (reference sequence). This CDR3 has 14 residues. The V end was cut by 3 bases, the J end by 2 bases, with 11 bases between. CDR3 protein: CSASVGGPYNEQFF. In nucleotides, the CDR3 is TGCAGTGCTAGTGTGGGGGGGCCCTACAATGAGCAGTTCTTC.

Ten or more counts support this clonotype. The chain recombines TRBV7-2 with TRBJ1-2, with D possibly TRBD1 on 5 matching bases. The ends were cut back, 5 bases at V and 0 bases at J, with 19 bases in the middle. Germline assignment: CDR1 SGHTA and CDR2 FQGNSA. The CDR3 covers 17 residues. For the CDR3, the DNA is TGTGCCAGCAGCAGAAAAGGTCGGCAGGGAACTAACTATGGCTACACCTTC. Translated, it gives CASSRKGRQGTNYGYTF.

This clonotype was seen many times. The chain links TRBV7-2 to TRBJ2-7; D unresolved. Germline V gene data show CDR1 as SGHTA and CDR2 as FQGNSA. This CDR3 comprises 13 residues. Trimming took off 0 bases at V and 3 bases at J, with 6 bases between the two ends. CDR3 amino acids: CASSLAPLYEQYF. The CDR3 nucleotides are TGTGCCAGCAGCTTAGCCCCTCTCTACGAGCAGTACTTC.

This clonotype was observed a few times. The genes are TRBV7-6 and TRBJ2-2, with D unresolved. The germline gives CDR1 SGHVS, CDR2 FNYEAQ. The CDR3 has 17 amino acids. V gave up 0 bases and J gave up 0 bases, with 11 bases separating them. CDR3 sequence: CASSLARHDANTGELFF. CDR3 DNA: TGTGCCAGCAGCTTAGCCCGACACGACGCGAACACCGGGGAGCTGTTTTTT.

This clonotype was seen many times. This chain connects TRBV7-8 to TRBJ1-6; D is perhaps TRBD1 (5 bases). Germline CDR1 and CDR2: SGHVS and FQNEAQ. The V gene lost 4 bases and the J gene lost 3 bases, with 16 bases spanning the gap. The CDR3 runs 17 residues. As DNA, the CDR3 is TGTGCCAGCAGCTCCACGTCGGGGCCGGTCTATAATTCACCCCTCCACTTT. This translates into CASSSTSGPVYNSPLHF.

There are many counts of this clonotype. This chain connects TRBV7-2 to TRBJ2-7; 7 bases fit TRBD1. J gave up 2 bases and V 4 bases, and 8 bases lay outside the gene matches. This CDR3 is built from 15 residues. Germline V gene lookup returns CDR1 SGHTA and CDR2 FQGNSA. In DNA, the CDR3 is TGTGCCAGCAGCTCCTCCGGGACAGACCCCTACGAGCAGTACTTC. This codes for CASSSSGTDPYEQYF.

This clonotype came up a few times. The J gene is TRBJ2-7, the V gene TRBV5-1, with D hard to call. CDR1 is SGHRS, CDR2 YFSETQ, per germline. Deletions cut 2 bases from V and 3 bases from J, with 9 bases between. The CDR3 is 13 amino acids. This chain's CDR3 is CASSFPSFYEQYF. CDR3 DNA sequence: TGCGCCAGCAGCTTCCCATCTTTCTACGAGCAGTACTTC.

This clonotype has at least ten counts. CDR3 loop: CASSLRQSNQPQHF. The DNA of the CDR3 is TGTGCCAGCAGCCTCCGACAGAGCAATCAGCCCCAGCATTTT. This rearrangement joins TRBV7-8 to TRBJ1-5; tentatively, D is TRBD1 (5 bases). The V gene's germline CDR1 is SGHVS and CDR2 FQNEAQ. The CDR3 is 14 amino acids. Trimming shortened V by 5 bases and J by 1 base, and 9 bases separated the two germline ends.

The chain couples TRBV7-2 to TRBJ2-2; the D gene is possibly TRBD1 (5 bases). Germline V gene sequence: CDR1 SGHTA, CDR2 FQGNSA. Trimming shortened V by 3 bases and J by 6 bases, and 11 bases separated the two germline ends. The CDR3 spans 14 residues. CDR3 sequence (DNA): TGTGCCAGCAGCTTGGTGGTCAGGGCCGGGGAGCTGTTTTTT. Translating gives CASSLVVRAGELFF.

This clonotype appeared once. The chain employs TRBV7-2 and TRBJ2-7; 12 positions match TRBD1. CDR1 and CDR2 (germline): SGHTA, FQGNSA. The CDR3 contains 15 residues. V dropped 5 bases and J dropped 1; count of bases not matched to a gene: 3. CDR3 residues: CASSRDRGPSYEQYF. The CDR3 nucleotides read TGTGCCAGCAGCCGGGACAGGGGGCCGTCCTACGAGCAGTACTTC.

The rearrangement links TRBV7-6 to TRBJ1-4, with 8 bases matching TRBD1. This CDR3 comprises 15 residues. Trimming removed 5 bases from V and 5 bases from J; junction bases left unmatched: 7. Germline loops: CDR1 SGHVS, CDR2 FNYEAQ. CDR3 sequence (DNA): TGTGCCAGCAGCCGCCGACAGGGGAACAATGAAAAACTGTTTTTT. This sequence encodes CASSRRQGNNEKLFF.

There are a few counts of this clonotype. The chain recombines TRBV28 with TRBJ2-3, with 9 positions matching TRBD2. J gave up 0 bases and V 4 bases, and 20 bases lay outside the gene matches. This CDR3 is built from 21 residues. Per the germline V gene, CDR1 is MDHEN and CDR2 is SYDVKM. The CDR3 region has the DNA TGTGCCAGCAGTTCATATCGCGTGACTAGCGGCCCCGTTAGGAGCACAGATACGCAGTATTTT. It encodes CASSSYRVTSGPVRSTDTQYF.

This clonotype was recorded a few times. The chain joins TRBV20-1 to TRBJ1-6; 7 bases fit TRBD1. V lost 1 base to trimming and J lost 7 bases; unmatched junction nucleotides: 4. Germline V gene sequence: CDR1 DFQATT, CDR2 SNEGSKA (reference sequence). This CDR3 comprises 14 residues. The CDR3 region is CSARAGTANSPLHF. The CDR3 coding sequence is TGCAGTGCTAGAGCCGGGACAGCCAATTCACCCCTCCACTTT.

The chain recombines TRBV10-3 with TRBJ2-5; TRBD1 agrees at 7 bases. The CDR3 runs to 14 residues. In germline, CDR1 is ENHRY, CDR2 SYGVKD. Trimming cost V 6 bases and J 3 bases; bases outside gene matches: 7. CDR3 region: CAISQAGTEETQYF. The CDR3 DNA reads TGTGCCATCAGCCAGGCCGGGACAGAAGAGACCCAGTACTTC.

The chain uses TRBV10-3 and TRBJ2-3; D is unresolved. V was clipped by 3 bases and J by 2 bases, with 12 bases between them. This CDR3 comprises 15 residues. Germline CDR1 reads ENHRY; CDR2 reads SYGVKD. The CDR3 bases are TGTGCCATCAGTGAACTGGCGCCAGTCACAGATACGCAGTATTTT. Its translation: CAISELAPVTDTQYF.